Described below is a single T cell receptor (beta chain) sequence and its context. Its antigen is still unknown. This sample is drawn from a study of PD-1 blockade in classical Hodgkin lymphoma. Broader study findings: Baseline TCR diversity was reportedly lower in newly diagnosed patients than healthy donors. Whereas CD4+ TCR diversity had risen significantly by C4D1, CD8+ TCR diversity had not. Lower baseline TCR diversity marked trial partial responders and progressors.

Time point given: cycle 4 day 1 (C4D1), after less than 7 weeks of nivolumab. Each patient experienced a relapse that followed autologous stem cell transplantation, and brentuximab vedotin exposure varied. TCRdb's table, derived via immunoSEQ multiplex PCR, lists solely in-frame clones and lacks some. The sample holds approximately 44,000 clones, 55% to 70% seen once. CDR1 SGHVS and CDR2 FQNEAQ come from the germline V gene. The CDR3 is made up of 15 amino acids. The germline V and J ends were trimmed by 1 base and 5 bases, with 14 bases remaining between them. This material consisted of peripheral blood mononuclear cells (PBMCs), taken before the fourth cycle of nivolumab. This rearrangement joins TRBV7-8 to TRBJ2-5, with a weak D call TRBD2 (5 bases). This TCR derives from a human donor with classical Hodgkin lymphoma. Here the CDR3 DNA reads TGTGCCAGCAGCTTAGGCCAGGATTGGAGGGAGACCCAGTACTTC. Translated, it gives CASSLGQDWRETQYF.